This T cell receptor (beta chain) stems from a study of cytotoxic CD8 clonotypes in ibrutinib-treated CLL. Study results and caveats: Clonality grew at ibrutinib response; at progression, it decreased back toward baseline.

The CDR3 has 11 residues. The ends were cut back, 3 bases at V and 4 bases at J, with 6 bases in the middle. Germline CDR1 reads SQVTM; CDR2 reads ANQGSEA. Target depth was 1 in 200,000 to 1 in 1 million T cells, about 10x per clonotype. TCRdb's copy holds only in-frame clones and misses some; the assay was immunoSEQ multiplex PCR. Among around 77,000 clones, approximately 80% were seen once, and the ten largest hold roughly 7.7%. From cryopreserved PBMCs came about 2 micrograms of genomic DNA used for TCR beta libraries. With regard to this clone: Its antigen is unidentified.

This TCR was recovered from a human donor with chronic lymphocytic leukemia. The V gene is TRBV29-1, the J gene TRBJ2-5; D is unresolved. The specimen comprised PBMCs, sampled at disease progression, from a patient treated with ibrutinib. Here the CDR3 reads CSVEWGETQYF. DNA for the CDR3: TGCAGCGTTGAGTGGGGAGAGACCCAGTACTTC.